This TCR beta chain was documented in a study of blood T cells in healthy people across ages. The CDR3 consists of 15 residues. V was cut by 5 bases and J by 2 bases, with 14 bases left in between. Looked up from germline, CDR1 is SGHRS and CDR2 is YFSETQ. This clonotype was observed at least ten times. A J-beta primer mix and a sample-barcoded 5' primer were used in a second PCR of roughly 6 to 12 cycles. TCRdb independently ran MiXCR on the 5' RACE reads; one entry per CDR3 protein. The repertoire holds 630,000 or so distinct CDR3 sequences, with roughly 31% as singletons. The sequence came from a woman older than 75 in good health. The chain uses TRBV5-1 and TRBJ2-1; maybe TRBD2 (6 bases). The source material was blood. DNA for the CDR3: TGCGCCAGCAGAACCGGGGGACGGGCCTACAATGAGCAGTTCTTC. Translating it yields CASRTGGRAYNEQFF.